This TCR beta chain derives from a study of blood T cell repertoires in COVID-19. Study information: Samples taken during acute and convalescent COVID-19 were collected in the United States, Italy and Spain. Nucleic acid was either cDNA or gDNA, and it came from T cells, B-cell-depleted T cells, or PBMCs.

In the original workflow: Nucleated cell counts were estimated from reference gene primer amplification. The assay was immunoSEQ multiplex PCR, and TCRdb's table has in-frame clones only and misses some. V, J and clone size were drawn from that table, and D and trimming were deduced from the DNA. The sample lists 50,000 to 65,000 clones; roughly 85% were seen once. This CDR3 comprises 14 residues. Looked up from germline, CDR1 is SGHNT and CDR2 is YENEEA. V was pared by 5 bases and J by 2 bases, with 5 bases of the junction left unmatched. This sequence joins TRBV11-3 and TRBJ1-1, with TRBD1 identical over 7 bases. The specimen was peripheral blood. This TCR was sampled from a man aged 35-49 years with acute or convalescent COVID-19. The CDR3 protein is CASSPNRGNTEAFF. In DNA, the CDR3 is TGTGCCAGCAGCCCTAACAGGGGAAACACTGAAGCTTTCTTT.